This entry lists 5 T cell receptor beta chains sequenced from one sample in a study of T-cell reconstitution after alpha-beta-depleted transplantation in children. Unique molecular identifiers were used in preparing the TCRbeta library. TCRdb reprocessed the PCR reads with MiXCR, giving one entry per CDR3 protein. The sample lists some 490,000 distinct CDR3 sequences; 12% were seen once. This specimen was PBMCs from the stem cell graft donor, taken from the stem cell graft. The receptors come from a human donor who donated a stem cell graft to a child with combined immunodeficiency.

The chain uses TRBV7-9 and TRBJ2-2; 11 bases are shared with TRBD2. Per germline, CDR1 SEHNR and CDR2 FQNEAQ (reference sequence). This CDR3 region has 19 residues. V gave up 5 bases and J gave up 6 bases; unmatched junction bases: 17. The CDR3 sequence is CASSAIRGLALAGAGELFF. The CDR3 nucleotides read TGTGCCAGCAGCGCCATAAGGGGGCTCGCACTAGCGGGAGCCGGGGAGCTGTTTTTT.

The V gene is TRBV7-2, the J gene TRBJ2-3, with D possibly matching TRBD1 (5 bases). V was shortened by 2 bases and J by 1 base, with 10 bases between the two germline ends. CDR3 length: 15 residues. Per germline, CDR1 SGHTA and CDR2 FQGNSA. CDR3: CASSLQGTGTDTQYF. CDR3 DNA: TGTGCCAGCAGCTTACAGGGTACGGGCACAGATACGCAGTATTTT.

This clonotype was detected only a few times. The genes are TRBV11-1 and TRBJ2-3; 11 bases are shared with TRBD2. The germline CDR1 and CDR2 sequences are SGHAT and FQDESV (reference sequence). J lost 2 bases, V lost 2 bases, and 15 bases had no gene match. The CDR3 is 20 residues long. CDR3 sequence reads: CASSLLAGGPEDSVTDTQYF. The CDR3 nucleotides read TGTGCCAGCAGCTTACTAGCGGGGGGCCCCGAGGATTCCGTCACAGATACGCAGTATTTT. Supplemented by reference TRBV11-1 and TRBJ2-3, the full variable domain reads EAEVAQSPRYKITEKSQAVAFWCDPISGHATLYWYRQILGQGPELLVQFQDESVVDDSQLPKDRFSAERLKGVDSTLKIQPAELGDSAMYLCASSLLAGGPEDSVTDTQYFGPGTRLTVL.

The rearrangement joins TRBV5-1 to TRBJ2-5, with unresolved D. V dropped 0 bases and J dropped 3 bases, with 6 bases sitting between them. Germline values: CDR1 SGHRS, CDR2 YFSETQ. There are 13 residues in the CDR3. The CDR3: CASSLEVEETQYF. CDR3 DNA sequence: TGCGCCAGCAGCTTGGAAGTGGAAGAGACCCAGTACTTC.

In its sample, this clonotype was seen many times. The chain couples TRBV12-3 or TRBV12-4 to TRBJ2-1; tentative D call: TRBD2 (6 bases). The CDR3 contains 15 residues. Trimming pared 5 bases from V and 4 bases from J, leaving 15 bases between. DNA for the CDR3: TGTGCCAGCAGTCTTGCTCCCGGACTATACAATGAGCAGTTCTTC. The encoded protein is CASSLAPGLYNEQFF.